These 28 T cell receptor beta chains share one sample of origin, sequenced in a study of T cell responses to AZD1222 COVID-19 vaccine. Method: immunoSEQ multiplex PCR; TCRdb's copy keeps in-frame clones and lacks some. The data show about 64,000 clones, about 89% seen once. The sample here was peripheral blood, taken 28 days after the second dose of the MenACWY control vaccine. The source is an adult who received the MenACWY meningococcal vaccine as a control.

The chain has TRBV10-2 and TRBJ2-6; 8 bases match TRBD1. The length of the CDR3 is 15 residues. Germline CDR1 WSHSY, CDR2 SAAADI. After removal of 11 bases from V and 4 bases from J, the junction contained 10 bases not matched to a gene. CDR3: CAVYQGAGGANVLTF. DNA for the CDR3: TGCGCCGTCTACCAGGGGGCGGGCGGGGCCAACGTCCTGACTTTC.

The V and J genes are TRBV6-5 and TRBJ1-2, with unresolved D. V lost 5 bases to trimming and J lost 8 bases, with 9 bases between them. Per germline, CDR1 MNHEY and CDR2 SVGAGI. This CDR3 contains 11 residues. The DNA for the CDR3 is TGTGCCAGCAGTATCGCGTGGGGCTACACCTTC. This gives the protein CASSIAWGYTF.

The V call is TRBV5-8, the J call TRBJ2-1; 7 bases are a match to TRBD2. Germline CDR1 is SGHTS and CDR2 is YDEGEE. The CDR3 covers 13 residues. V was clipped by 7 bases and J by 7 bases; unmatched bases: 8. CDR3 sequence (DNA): TGTGCCAGCGAAGGCGGGAGTAGGAATGAGCAGTTCTTC. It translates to CASEGGSRNEQFF.

DNA for the CDR3: TGTGCCAGCAGCCAAGTCCTGGGACCCACCGGGGAGCTGTTTTTT. Amino acids: CASSQVLGPTGELFF. The chain recombines TRBV14 with TRBJ2-2; D is possibly TRBD1 or TRBD2 (5 bases each). The V end lost 1 base, the J end lost 4 bases, and 10 bases lay between the germline ends. Germline V gene sequence: CDR1 SGHDN, CDR2 FVKESK. CDR3 length equals 15 residues.

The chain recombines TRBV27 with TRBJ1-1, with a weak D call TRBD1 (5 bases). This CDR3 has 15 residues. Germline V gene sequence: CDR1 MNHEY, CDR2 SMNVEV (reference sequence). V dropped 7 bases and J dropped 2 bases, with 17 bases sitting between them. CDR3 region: CASKPGRAINTEAFF. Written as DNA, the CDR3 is TGTGCCAGCAAGCCAGGGCGGGCGATAAACACTGAAGCTTTCTTT.

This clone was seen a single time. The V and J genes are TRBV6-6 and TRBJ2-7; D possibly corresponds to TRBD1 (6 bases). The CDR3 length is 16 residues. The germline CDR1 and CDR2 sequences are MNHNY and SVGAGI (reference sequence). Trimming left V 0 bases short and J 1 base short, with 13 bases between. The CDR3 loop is CASSYSSPGESYEQYF. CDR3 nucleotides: TGTGCCAGCAGTTACTCGAGCCCAGGGGAGTCCTACGAGCAGTACTTC.

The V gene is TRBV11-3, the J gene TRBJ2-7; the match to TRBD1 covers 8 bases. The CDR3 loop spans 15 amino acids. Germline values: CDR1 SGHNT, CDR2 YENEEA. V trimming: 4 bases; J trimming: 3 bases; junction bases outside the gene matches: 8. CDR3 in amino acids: CASSSGQGASYEQYF. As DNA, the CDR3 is TGTGCCAGCAGCTCCGGGCAGGGGGCGAGCTACGAGCAGTACTTC.

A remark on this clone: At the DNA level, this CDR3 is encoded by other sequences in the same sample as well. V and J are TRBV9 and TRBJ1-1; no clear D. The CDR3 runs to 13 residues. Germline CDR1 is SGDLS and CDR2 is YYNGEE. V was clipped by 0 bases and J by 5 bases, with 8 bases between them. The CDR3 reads CASSVGGSTEAFF. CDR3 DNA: TGTGCCAGCAGCGTAGGAGGGTCGACTGAAGCTTTCTTT.

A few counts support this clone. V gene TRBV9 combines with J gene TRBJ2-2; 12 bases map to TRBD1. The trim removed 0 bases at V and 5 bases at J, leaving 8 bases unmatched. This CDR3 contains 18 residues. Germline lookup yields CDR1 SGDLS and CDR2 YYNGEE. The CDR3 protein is CASSVEGTGGLLTGELFF. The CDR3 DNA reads TGTGCCAGCAGCGTAGAAGGGACAGGGGGCTTACTGACCGGGGAGCTGTTTTTT.

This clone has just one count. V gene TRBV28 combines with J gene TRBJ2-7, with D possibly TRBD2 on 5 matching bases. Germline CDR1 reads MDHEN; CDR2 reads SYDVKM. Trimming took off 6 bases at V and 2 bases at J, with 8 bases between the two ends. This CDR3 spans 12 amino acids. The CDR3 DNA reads TGTGCCAGCAGGCCGGGGACCTACGAGCAGTACTTC. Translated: CASRPGTYEQYF.

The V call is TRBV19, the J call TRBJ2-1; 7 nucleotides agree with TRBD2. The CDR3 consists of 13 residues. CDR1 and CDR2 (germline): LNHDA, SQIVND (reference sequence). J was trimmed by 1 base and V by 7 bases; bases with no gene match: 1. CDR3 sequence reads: CASNGRSYNEQFF. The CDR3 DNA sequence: TGTGCCAGTAACGGGAGGTCCTACAATGAGCAGTTCTTC.

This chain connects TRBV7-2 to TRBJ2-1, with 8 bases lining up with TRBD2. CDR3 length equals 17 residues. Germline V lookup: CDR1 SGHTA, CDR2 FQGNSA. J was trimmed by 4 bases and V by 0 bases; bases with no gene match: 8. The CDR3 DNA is TGTGCCAGCAGCTTAGCGGAGCGGGAGTTTACTTACAATGAGCAGTTCTTC. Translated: CASSLAEREFTYNEQFF.

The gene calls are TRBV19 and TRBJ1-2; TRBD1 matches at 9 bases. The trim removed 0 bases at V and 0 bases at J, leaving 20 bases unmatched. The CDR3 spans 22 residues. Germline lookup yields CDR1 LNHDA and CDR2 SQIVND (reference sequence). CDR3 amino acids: CASSIEPGTGSFSGKTNYGYTF. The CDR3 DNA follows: TGTGCCAGTAGTATAGAGCCCGGGACAGGGTCTTTTTCCGGCAAAACTAACTATGGCTACACCTTC.

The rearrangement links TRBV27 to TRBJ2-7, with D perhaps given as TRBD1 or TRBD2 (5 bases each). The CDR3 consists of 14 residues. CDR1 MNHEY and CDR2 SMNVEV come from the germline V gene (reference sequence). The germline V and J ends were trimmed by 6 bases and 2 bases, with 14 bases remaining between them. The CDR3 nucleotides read TGTGCCAGCAGGGTGGGGACGGGTACCTACGAGCAGTACTTC. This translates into CASRVGTGTYEQYF.

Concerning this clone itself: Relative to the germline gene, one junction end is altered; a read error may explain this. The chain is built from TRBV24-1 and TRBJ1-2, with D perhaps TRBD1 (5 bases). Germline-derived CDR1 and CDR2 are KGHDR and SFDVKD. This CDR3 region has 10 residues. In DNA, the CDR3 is TGTGCCACCGGGGGGTGGGACGGGGGCTTC. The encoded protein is CATGGWDGGF.

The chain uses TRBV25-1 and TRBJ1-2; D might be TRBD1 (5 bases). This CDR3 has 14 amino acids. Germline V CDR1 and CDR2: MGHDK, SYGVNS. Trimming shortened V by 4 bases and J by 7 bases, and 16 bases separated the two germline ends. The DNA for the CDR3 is TGTGCCAGCAGTGGGGGGGGTTACCCCTTTGGCTACACCTTC. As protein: CASSGGGYPFGYTF.

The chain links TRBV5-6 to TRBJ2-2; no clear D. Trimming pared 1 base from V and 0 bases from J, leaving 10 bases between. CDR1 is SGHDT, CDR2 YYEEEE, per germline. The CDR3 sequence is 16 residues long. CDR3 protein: CASSLSVRPNTGELFF. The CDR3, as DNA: TGTGCCAGCAGCTTGTCGGTACGTCCGAACACCGGGGAGCTGTTTTTT.

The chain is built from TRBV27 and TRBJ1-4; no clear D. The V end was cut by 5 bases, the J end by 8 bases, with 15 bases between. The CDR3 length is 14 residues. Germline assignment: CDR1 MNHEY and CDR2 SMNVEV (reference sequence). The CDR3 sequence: CASSPTQAREKLFF. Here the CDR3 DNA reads TGTGCCAGCAGTCCGACCCAGGCTCGGGAAAAACTGTTTTTT.

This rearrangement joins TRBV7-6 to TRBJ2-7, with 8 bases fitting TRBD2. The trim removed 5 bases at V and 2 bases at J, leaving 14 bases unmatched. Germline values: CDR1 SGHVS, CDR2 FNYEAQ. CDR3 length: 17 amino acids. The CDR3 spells CASSRGAGGYLAYEQYF. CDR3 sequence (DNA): TGTGCCAGCAGCCGCGGTGCGGGAGGCTACCTTGCCTACGAGCAGTACTTC.

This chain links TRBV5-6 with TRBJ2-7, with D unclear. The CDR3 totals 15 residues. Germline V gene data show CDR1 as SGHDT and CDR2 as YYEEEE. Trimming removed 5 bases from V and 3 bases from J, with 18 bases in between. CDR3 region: CASSPWASVRYEQYF. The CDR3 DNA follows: TGTGCCAGCAGTCCATGGGCTTCCGTTCGCTACGAGCAGTACTTC. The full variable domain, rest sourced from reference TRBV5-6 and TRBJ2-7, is DAGVTQSPTHLIKTRGQQVTLRCSPKSGHDTVSWYQQALGQGPQFIFQYYEEEERQRGNFPDRFSGHQFPNYSSELNVNALLLGDSALYLCASSPWASVRYEQYFGPGTRLTVT.

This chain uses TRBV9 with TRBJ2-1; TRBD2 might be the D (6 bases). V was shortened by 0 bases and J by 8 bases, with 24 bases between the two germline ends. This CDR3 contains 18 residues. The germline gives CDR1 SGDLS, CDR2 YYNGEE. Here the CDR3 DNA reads TGTGCCAGCAGCGTAGGTTCCGGACTAAATAAAGGAAACCATGAGCAGTTCTTC. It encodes CASSVGSGLNKGNHEQFF.

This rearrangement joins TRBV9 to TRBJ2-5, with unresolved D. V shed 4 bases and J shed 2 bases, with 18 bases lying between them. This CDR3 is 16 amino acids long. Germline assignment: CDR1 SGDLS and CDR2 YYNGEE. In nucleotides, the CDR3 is TGTGCCAGCAGCAGATTCGATTCAGCACTTCAAGAGACCCAGTACTTC. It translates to CASSRFDSALQETQYF.

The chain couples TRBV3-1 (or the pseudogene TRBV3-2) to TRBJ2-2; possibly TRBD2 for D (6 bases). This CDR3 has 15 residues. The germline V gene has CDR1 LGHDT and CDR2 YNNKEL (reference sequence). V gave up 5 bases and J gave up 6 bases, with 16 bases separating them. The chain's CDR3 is CASSASRRAPGELFF. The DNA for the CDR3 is TGTGCCAGCAGCGCGAGCCGGAGGGCCCCCGGGGAGCTGTTTTTT.

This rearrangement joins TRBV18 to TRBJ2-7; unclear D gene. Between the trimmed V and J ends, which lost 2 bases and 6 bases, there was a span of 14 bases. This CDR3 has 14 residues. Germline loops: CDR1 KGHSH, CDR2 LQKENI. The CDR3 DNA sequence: TGTGCCAGCTCACCAGGATCCGCCCTGGCCGAGCAGTACTTC. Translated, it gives CASSPGSALAEQYF.

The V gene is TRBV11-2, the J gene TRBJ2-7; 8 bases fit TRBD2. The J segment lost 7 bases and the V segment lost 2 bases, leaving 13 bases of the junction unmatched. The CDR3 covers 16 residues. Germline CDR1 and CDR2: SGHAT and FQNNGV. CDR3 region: CASSLWGPAGVGEQYF. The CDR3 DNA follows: TGTGCCAGCAGCTTATGGGGGCCAGCGGGAGTAGGAGAGCAGTACTTC.

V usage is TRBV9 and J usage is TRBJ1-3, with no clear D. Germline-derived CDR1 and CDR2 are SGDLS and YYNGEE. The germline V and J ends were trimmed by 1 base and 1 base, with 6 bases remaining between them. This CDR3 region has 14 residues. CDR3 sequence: CASSVQSSGNTIYF. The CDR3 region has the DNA TGTGCCAGCAGCGTACAAAGTTCTGGAAACACCATATATTTT. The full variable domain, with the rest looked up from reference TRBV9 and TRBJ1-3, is DSGVTQTPKHLITATGQRVTLRCSPRSGDLSVYWYQQSLDQGLQFLIQYYNGEERAKGNILERFSAQQFPDLHSELNLSSLELGDSALYFCASSVQSSGNTIYFGEGSWLTVV.

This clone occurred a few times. CDR3 residues: CASSFGGEPQHF. CDR3 coding DNA: TGTGCCAGCAGTTTTGGAGGGGAGCCCCAGCATTTT. This chain uses TRBV12-3 or TRBV12-4 with TRBJ1-5; possibly TRBD1 for D (5 bases). This CDR3 has 12 amino acids. V was pared by 3 bases and J by 8 bases, with 8 bases between.

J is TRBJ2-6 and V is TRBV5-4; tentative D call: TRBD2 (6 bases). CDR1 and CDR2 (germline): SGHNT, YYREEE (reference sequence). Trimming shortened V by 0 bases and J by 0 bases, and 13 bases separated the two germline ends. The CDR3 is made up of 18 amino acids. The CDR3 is CASSLGAGLTSGANVLTF. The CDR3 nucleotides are TGTGCCAGCAGCTTGGGTGCGGGACTCACCTCTGGGGCCAACGTCCTGACTTTC.